Only a few counts were recorded for the clone carrying this TCR beta chain. Antigen specificity is unknown. Germline CDR1 reads SGHNT; CDR2 reads YYREEE (reference sequence). Trimming took 4 bases from V and 4 from J, leaving 14 bases between them. CDR3 length: 14 amino acids. The sample is drawn from a study of T cells in Graves' hyperthyroidism and ophthalmopathy. Amplification targeted TCR beta CDR3 regions from RNA transcripts. RT-PCR in the first round (using the HTBI primer set) targeted the TCR CDR3. A single record per CDR3 protein comes from TCRdb applying MiXCR to the multiplex PCR reads. The sample records under 400,000 distinct CDR3 sequences, roughly 13% being singletons. Stable Graves' hyperthyroidism denoted no ophthalmopathy progression over 18 months. Investigators excluded patients with uncontrolled infection, other autoimmune disease, pregnancy or lactation. This sample holds PBMCs from roughly 10 ml fresh peripheral blood.

Regarding the study as a whole: Most thyroid clonotypes expanded above 0.001 appeared in blood too.

The source material was blood. The receptor comes from a woman aged 18-30 years with Graves' hyperthyroidism. The chain is built from TRBV5-4 and TRBJ1-2; D is perhaps TRBD1 (6 bases). CDR3 DNA: TGTGCCAGCAGCCCTTCAGGGGCGACCTATGGCTACACCTTC. This sequence encodes CASSPSGATYGYTF. Complete variable domain (other parts from reference TRBV5-4 and TRBJ1-2): ETGVTQSPTHLIKTRGQQVTLRCSSQSGHNTVSWYQQALGQGPQFIFQYYREEENGRGNFPPRFSGLQFPNYSSELNVNALELDDSALYLCASSPSGATYGYTFGSGTRLTVV.